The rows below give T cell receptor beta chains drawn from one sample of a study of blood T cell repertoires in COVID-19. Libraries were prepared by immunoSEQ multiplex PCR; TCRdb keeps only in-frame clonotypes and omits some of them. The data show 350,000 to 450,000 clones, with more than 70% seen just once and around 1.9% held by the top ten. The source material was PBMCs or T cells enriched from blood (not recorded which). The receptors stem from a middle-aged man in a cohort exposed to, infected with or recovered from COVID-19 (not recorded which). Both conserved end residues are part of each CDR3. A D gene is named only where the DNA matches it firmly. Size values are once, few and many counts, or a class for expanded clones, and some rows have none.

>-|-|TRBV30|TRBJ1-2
TGTGCCTGGAGTGAGGAGGCCGGTGGCTACACCTTC
CAWSEEAGGYTF
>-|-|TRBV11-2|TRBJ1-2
TGTGCCAGCAGCTCCACCAAGACAGAAAGTAATGGCTACACCTTC
CASSSTKTESNGYTF
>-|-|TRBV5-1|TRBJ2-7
TGCGCCAGCAGCTTGGAGGTCGGGACTGATGCCCGAGGTTACTTC
CASSLEVGTDARGYF
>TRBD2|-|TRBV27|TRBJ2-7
TGTGCCAAGCCCGGGGGGACTTACGAGCAGTACTTC
CAKPGGTYEQYF
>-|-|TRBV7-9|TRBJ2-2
TGTGCCAGCAGCTTAACCGGGACTGGTGGGACCGGGGAGCTGTTTTTT
CASSLTGTGGTGELFF
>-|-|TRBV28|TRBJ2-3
TGTGCCAGCAGTTTGTGGCCCCATACGCAGTATTTT
CASSLWPHTQYF
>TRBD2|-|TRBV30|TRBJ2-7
TGTGCCTGGTCCCCTAGCGGGAGCTACGAGCAGTACTTC
CAWSPSGSYEQYF
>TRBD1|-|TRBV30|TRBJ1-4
TGTGCCTGGAGTGTAGGGGCAGGGGGAGTCGAAAAACTGTTTTTT
CAWSVGAGGVEKLFF
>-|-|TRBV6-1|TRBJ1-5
TGTGCCAGCAGTGAATTACGGAGCAATCAGCCCCAGCATTTT
CASSELRSNQPQHF
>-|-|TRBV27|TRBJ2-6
TGTGCCAGCAGTACGGGACTTACACTTACTGGGGCCAACGTCCTGACTTTC
CASSTGLTLTGANVLTF
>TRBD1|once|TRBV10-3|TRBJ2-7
TGTGCCATCAGACGGACAGGGGGCTCCTACGAGCAGTACTTC
CAIRRTGGSYEQYF
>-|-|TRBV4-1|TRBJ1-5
TGCGCCAGCAGCCAGGAGGGGACGGGCAATCAGCCCCAGCATTTT
CASSQEGTGNQPQHF
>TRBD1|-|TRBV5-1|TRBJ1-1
TGCGCCAGCAGTTCGACAGGGGGCTCGCTTGAAGCTTTCTTT
CASSSTGGSLEAFF
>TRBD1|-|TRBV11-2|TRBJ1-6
TGTGCCAGCAGCTTAATCTTCCAGGGGGCAGCGGATTCACCCCTCCACTTT
CASSLIFQGAADSPLHF
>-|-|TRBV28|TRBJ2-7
TGTGCCAGCAGTTTGCGGGGGCTCGAGTACGAGCAGTACTTC
CASSLRGLEYEQYF
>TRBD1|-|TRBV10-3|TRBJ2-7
TGTGCCATCAAGGGGGCCGACAGGGGGTACGAGCAGTACTTC
CAIKGADRGYEQYF
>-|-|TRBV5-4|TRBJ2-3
TGTGCCAGCAGCTTGCGTCTCAAACACACAGATACGCAGTATTTT
CASSLRLKHTDTQYF
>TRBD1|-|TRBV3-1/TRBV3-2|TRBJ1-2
TGTGCCAGCAGCTCACGAGGGGGCAGGGATGGCTACACCTTC
CASSSRGGRDGYTF
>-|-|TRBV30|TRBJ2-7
TGTGCCTGGAGCCCAAGGCGGCAGTACTACGAGCAGTACTTC
CAWSPRRQYYEQYF
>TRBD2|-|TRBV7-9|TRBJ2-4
TGTGCCAGCAGCTTAGCCGGGCGGGGGGGAGCCAAAAACATTCAGTACTTC
CASSLAGRGGAKNIQYF
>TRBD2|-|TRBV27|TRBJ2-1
TGTGCCAGCAGGCCAGGGACTAGCGGGAGTAATGAGCAGTTCTTC
CASRPGTSGSNEQFF
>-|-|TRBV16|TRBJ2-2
TGTGCCAGCAGCCGGACAGTGAACACCGGGGAGCTGTTTTTT
CASSRTVNTGELFF
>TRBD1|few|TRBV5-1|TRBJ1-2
TGCGCCAGCAGCTTCGGGACAGGGCATCACTATGGCTACACCTTC
CASSFGTGHHYGYTF
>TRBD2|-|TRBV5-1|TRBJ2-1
TGCGCCAGCAGCATCCGGACTAGCGGTGTCGATGAGCAGTTCTTC
CASSIRTSGVDEQFF
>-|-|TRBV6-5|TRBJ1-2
TGTGCCAGCAAAACGAGCGCAGGGGCCAACTATGGCTACACCTTC
CASKTSAGANYGYTF
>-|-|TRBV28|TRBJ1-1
TGTGCCAGCAGTTTACACACGGCGGGACCTGAAGCTTTCTTT
CASSLHTAGPEAFF
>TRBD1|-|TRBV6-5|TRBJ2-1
TGTGCCAGCAGCCGGGACAGGGGCAATGAGCAGTTCTTC
CASSRDRGNEQFF
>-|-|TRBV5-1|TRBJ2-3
TGCGCCAGCACCCCCAACAGGGGGGGAGCCACAGATACGCAGTATTTT
CASTPNRGGATDTQYF
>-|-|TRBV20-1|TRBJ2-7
TGCAGTGCTAGGTCGGGTTACGAGCAGTACTTC
CSARSGYEQYF
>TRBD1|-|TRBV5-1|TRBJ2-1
TGCGCCAGCAGACCCGGGACAGGGGTGTACAATGAGCAGTTCTTC
CASRPGTGVYNEQFF
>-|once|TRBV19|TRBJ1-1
TGTGCCAGTAGTATTTTCCAGGGAAAGATGAACACTGAAGCTTTCTTT
CASSIFQGKMNTEAFF
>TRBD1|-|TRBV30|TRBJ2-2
TGTGCCTGGAAAAACGCCGGGACAGGGAACACCGGGGAGCTGTTTTTT
CAWKNAGTGNTGELFF
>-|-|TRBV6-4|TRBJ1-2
TGTGCCAGCAGTGACTCGATTCTCTCAACGGATGGCTACACCTTC
CASSDSILSTDGYTF
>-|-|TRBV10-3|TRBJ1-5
TGTGCCATCAGCGCAGGGGATCAGCCCCAGCATTTT
CAISAGDQPQHF
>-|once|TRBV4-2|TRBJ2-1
TGTGCCAGCAGGCTAAGCAATGAGCAGTTCTTC
CASRLSNEQFF
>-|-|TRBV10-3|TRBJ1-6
TGTGCCATCAGTGAGCCGACAGCCGATAATTCACCCCTCCACTTT
CAISEPTADNSPLHF
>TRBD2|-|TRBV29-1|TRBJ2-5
TGCAGCGTGGGGGGGGAGGAGGAGACCCAGTACTTC
CSVGGEEETQYF
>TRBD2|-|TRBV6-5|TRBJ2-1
TGTGCCAGCAGTTCCGGACTAGCGGCCTACAATGAGCAGTTCTTC
CASSSGLAAYNEQFF
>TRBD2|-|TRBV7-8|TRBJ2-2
TGTGCCAGCAGCTTAGCAGGGACTAGCAGAAGGATCGCCGGGGAGCTGTTTTTT
CASSLAGTSRRIAGELFF
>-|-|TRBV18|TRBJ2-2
TGTGCCAGCTCACCACTGCCCGGGGAGGTAACCGGGGAGCTGTTTTTT
CASSPLPGEVTGELFF
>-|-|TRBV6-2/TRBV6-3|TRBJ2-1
TGTGCCAGCAGTTACTCTAGAGTCGGTGAGCAGTTCTTC
CASSYSRVGEQFF
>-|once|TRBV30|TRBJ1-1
TGTGCCTGGAGTGTAAGCGGGGGGGGGTCCGAAGCTTTCTTT
CAWSVSGGGSEAFF
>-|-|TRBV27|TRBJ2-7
TGTGCCAGCAGGCCACCGGGACTTGCCTACGAGCAGTACTTC
CASRPPGLAYEQYF